These T cell receptor beta chains were read from a single sample in a study of T cells in Graves' hyperthyroidism and ophthalmopathy. TCRdb recomputed calls from the multiplex PCR reads with MiXCR, one row per CDR3 protein. The profile covers a few hundred thousand distinct CDR3 sequences, with 15% to 19% appearing a single time and approximately 7% taken by the ten largest. The material sequenced was blood. The receptors stem from a woman aged 25-40 years with Graves' hyperthyroidism. CDR3s include the opening cysteine and the closing phenylalanine or tryptophan. A D gene is named only where the DNA matches it firmly. For some rows the clone size is stated as once, few or many, or as a class when expanded; others skip it.

clone_size: many
v_call: TRBV7-3
j_call: TRBJ2-1
d_call: TRBD2
cdr3_aa: CASSPGTSGSHNEQFF
cdr3_nt: TGTGCCAGCAGCCCCGGGACTAGCGGGAGTCACAATGAGCAGTTCTTC

clone_size: NA
v_call: TRBV20-1
j_call: TRBJ1-1
d_call: NA
cdr3_aa: CSAPTSFNTEAFF
cdr3_nt: TGCAGTGCCCCGACATCTTTTAACACTGAAGCTTTCTTT

clone_size: few
v_call: TRBV27
j_call: TRBJ2-3
d_call: NA
cdr3_aa: CASSSHPGYQNTDTQYF
cdr3_nt: TGTGCCAGCAGTTCCCACCCGGGCTACCAAAACACAGATACGCAGTATTTT

clone_size: few
v_call: TRBV12-3/TRBV12-4
j_call: TRBJ2-3
d_call: TRBD2
cdr3_aa: CASSFRTSGRTDTQYF
cdr3_nt: TGTGCCAGCAGTTTTCGGACTAGCGGGAGAACAGATACGCAGTATTTT

clone_size: many
v_call: TRBV3-1
j_call: TRBJ1-5
d_call: NA
cdr3_aa: CASSQAGTYGGDQPQHF
cdr3_nt: TGTGCCAGCAGCCAAGCCGGGACATACGGAGGGGATCAGCCCCAGCATTTT

clone_size: NA
v_call: TRBV19
j_call: TRBJ1-1
d_call: NA
cdr3_aa: CASSIALAGGTEAFF
cdr3_nt: TGTGCCAGTAGTATAGCCCTGGCGGGCGGCACTGAAGCTTTCTTT

clone_size: few
v_call: TRBV6-1
j_call: TRBJ2-7
d_call: NA
cdr3_aa: CASSKRDGPYEQYF
cdr3_nt: TGTGCCAGCAGTAAACGGGACGGACCCTACGAGCAGTACTTC

clone_size: NA
v_call: TRBV12-3/TRBV12-4
j_call: TRBJ2-6
d_call: TRBD2
cdr3_aa: CASSLFSGRASGANVLTF
cdr3_nt: TGTGCCAGCAGTTTATTTAGCGGGAGGGCCTCGGGGGCCAACGTCCTGACTTTC

clone_size: many
v_call: TRBV7-2
j_call: TRBJ2-3
d_call: NA
cdr3_aa: CATASVGDTQYF
cdr3_nt: TGTGCCACCGCCTCCGTCGGAGATACGCAGTATTTT

clone_size: NA
v_call: TRBV18
j_call: TRBJ2-7
d_call: NA
cdr3_aa: CASSTQAYEQYF
cdr3_nt: TGTGCCAGCTCAACCCAGGCCTACGAGCAGTACTTC

clone_size: NA
v_call: TRBV4-1
j_call: TRBJ2-3
d_call: TRBD2
cdr3_aa: CASSQKTSGTSLTDTQYF
cdr3_nt: TGCGCCAGCAGCCAAAAAACCTCCGGGACTAGTCTGACAGATACGCAGTATTTT

clone_size: NA
v_call: TRBV5-1
j_call: TRBJ1-1
d_call: TRBD1
cdr3_aa: CASSRTGVPNTEAFF
cdr3_nt: TGCGCCAGCAGCCGGACAGGAGTACCGAACACTGAAGCTTTCTTT

clone_size: NA
v_call: TRBV10-3
j_call: TRBJ1-3
d_call: NA
cdr3_aa: CAISVGGTLGNTIYF
cdr3_nt: TGTGCCATCAGTGTGGGCGGAACTCTGGGAAACACCATATATTTT

clone_size: NA
v_call: TRBV19
j_call: TRBJ1-3
d_call: TRBD1
cdr3_aa: CATEPGQGTGNTIYF
cdr3_nt: TGTGCCACCGAACCGGGACAGGGAACTGGAAACACCATATATTTT

clone_size: NA
v_call: TRBV7-9
j_call: TRBJ2-7
d_call: NA
cdr3_aa: CASSLVSEPSSYEQYF
cdr3_nt: TGTGCCAGCAGCTTAGTGAGTGAACCGAGCTCCTACGAGCAGTACTTC

clone_size: NA
v_call: TRBV27
j_call: TRBJ1-6
d_call: NA
cdr3_aa: CASQSFWGRNSPLHF
cdr3_nt: TGTGCCAGCCAATCGTTCTGGGGCCGGAATTCACCCCTCCACTTT

clone_size: many
v_call: TRBV2
j_call: TRBJ2-1
d_call: TRBD1
cdr3_aa: CASPGTGYNEQFF
cdr3_nt: TGTGCCAGCCCCGGGACAGGGTACAATGAGCAGTTCTTC

clone_size: many
v_call: TRBV11-2
j_call: TRBJ2-5
d_call: TRBD1
cdr3_aa: CASSRGGQGETQYF
cdr3_nt: TGTGCCAGCAGCCGAGGTGGACAGGGAGAGACCCAGTACTTC